Each of the 24 T cell receptor beta chains below was sequenced from the same sample in a study of OX40 agonist ivuxolimab in advanced cancers. Using immunoSEQ multiplex PCR, the repertoire was profiled, and TCRdb retains in-frame clones only, with some absent. Of some 80,000 clones in the sample, roughly four fifths were seen once. Source: CD4+ or CD8+ T cells sorted from blood, taken in a trial of the OX40 agonist ivuxolimab. The receptors stem from an adult with an advanced solid tumor such as melanoma, head and neck, liver or kidney cancer.

The chain recombines TRBV18 with TRBJ2-7; D is uncertain. The germline V and J ends were trimmed by 4 bases and 4 bases, with 14 bases remaining between them. CDR3 length: 14 amino acids. Looked up from germline, CDR1 is KGHSH and CDR2 is LQKENI. The CDR3 nucleotides are TGTGCCAGCTCACACTCGGGCAGTCGGTACGAGCAGTACTTC. Its protein is CASSHSGSRYEQYF. The full variable domain, with the rest looked up from reference TRBV18 and TRBJ2-7, is NAGVMQNPRHLVRRRGQEARLRCSPMKGHSHVYWYRQLPEEGLKFMVYLQKENIIDESGMPKERFSAEFPKEGPSILRIQQVVRGDSAAYFCASSHSGSRYEQYFGPGTRLTVT.

J is TRBJ2-7 and V is TRBV6-1, with D hard to call. V lost 6 bases, J lost 2 bases, and 11 bases lay in between. The CDR3 runs 13 residues. Per the germline V gene, CDR1 is MNHNS and CDR2 is SASEGT. The CDR3 DNA follows: TGTGCCAGCAGCGGTCATCGGGCCTACGAGCAGTACTTC. Amino acid sequence: CASSGHRAYEQYF.

The J gene is TRBJ1-5, the V gene TRBV6-5, with D possibly TRBD1 on 5 matching bases. The CDR3 runs to 15 residues. Trimming took 2 bases from V and 6 from J, leaving 14 bases between them. Germline CDR1 and CDR2: MNHEY and SVGAGI. CDR3 DNA sequence: TGTGCCAGCAGTTACGGGAGAGGGGTAGGTCAGCCCCAGCATTTT. As protein: CASSYGRGVGQPQHF.

The chain carries TRBV7-2 and TRBJ2-3; tentatively, D is TRBD2 (6 bases). Trimming removed 5 bases at V and 2 bases at J, with 20 bases between. The CDR3 consists of 17 residues. Germline V lookup: CDR1 SGHTA, CDR2 FQGNSA. The CDR3 spells CASSTRLGGGYTDTQYF. The CDR3 DNA follows: TGTGCCAGCAGCACAAGACTGGGGGGTGGGTACACAGATACGCAGTATTTT.

This CDR3 reads CASSPTLVGPEKLFF. The CDR3 nucleotides are TGTGCCAGCAGCCCTACGTTAGTAGGACCGGAAAAACTGTTTTTT. The rearrangement uses TRBV7-9 and TRBJ1-4; D is undetermined. The length of the CDR3 is 15 residues. Between the trimmed V and J ends, which lost 5 bases and 8 bases, there was a span of 18 bases. Germline values: CDR1 SEHNR, CDR2 FQNEAQ (reference sequence).

Here the CDR3 DNA reads TGTGCCAGCAGCTCTCAGCGGGGTACCTACGAGCAGTACTTC. Amino acid sequence: CASSSQRGTYEQYF. This sequence joins TRBV11-2 and TRBJ2-7, with 7 nucleotides matching TRBD2. With V trimmed by 4 bases and J by 2 bases, 5 bases remained unmatched. The CDR3 has 14 residues. Germline-derived CDR1 and CDR2 are SGHAT and FQNNGV.

The V and J genes are TRBV4-3 and TRBJ1-1; 7 bases line up with TRBD1. The length of the CDR3 is 14 residues. V gave up 0 bases and J gave up 6 bases; unmatched junction bases: 4. Per the germline V gene, CDR1 is LGHNA and CDR2 is YSLEER. Here the CDR3 reads CASSQDIRGPEAFF. CDR3 bases: TGCGCCAGCAGCCAAGATATAAGGGGGCCTGAAGCTTTCTTT.

The CDR3 DNA is TGTGCCAGCAGCTCGGACCCTTTAGGTTACGAAAAACTGTTTTTT. Encoded protein: CASSSDPLGYEKLFF. The J gene is TRBJ1-4, the V gene TRBV11-2; no firm D call. The CDR3 loop spans 15 amino acids. V dropped 4 bases and J dropped 8 bases, with 17 bases sitting between them. CDR1 and CDR2 (germline): SGHAT, FQNNGV.

V is TRBV10-1 and J is TRBJ2-5; 8 bases are shared with TRBD1. Looked up from germline, CDR1 is WNHNN and CDR2 is SYGVQD (reference sequence). There are 16 residues in the CDR3. V dropped 6 bases and J dropped 4; count of bases not matched to a gene: 13. For the CDR3, the DNA is TGCGCCAGCAGCCTAGGGACAGGCGGGCGTGGAGAGACCCAGTACTTC. Amino acids: CASSLGTGGRGETQYF.

V and J are TRBV2 and TRBJ1-6, with 9 bases fitting TRBD1. Germline CDR1 and CDR2: SNHLY and FYNNEI. Trimming cost V 7 bases and J 6 bases; bases outside gene matches: 1. This CDR3 spans 13 amino acids. The CDR3 DNA reads as TGTGCCAGCAAGGACAGGGGTAATTCACCCCTCCACTTT. Amino acid sequence: CASKDRGNSPLHF.

This clone was seen only a few times. The gene calls are TRBV11-2 and TRBJ1-1; D may be TRBD1 (5 bases). The germline V gene encodes CDR1 SGHAT and CDR2 FQNNGV. The V gene lost 5 bases and the J gene lost 3 bases, with 28 bases spanning the gap. The CDR3 consists of 19 residues. Here the CDR3 DNA reads TGTGCCAGCAGCGACCAAAGCAGGGCACAACTAGAGCGTGACACTGAAGCTTTCTTT. This sequence encodes CASSDQSRAQLERDTEAFF.

The chain uses TRBV5-1 and TRBJ2-1; 8 bases match TRBD2. The CDR3 is 15 residues long. CDR1 and CDR2 (germline): SGHRS, YFSETQ. With V trimmed by 5 bases and J by 5 bases, 9 bases remained unmatched. CDR3: CASRGGAGGNNEQFF. In DNA, the CDR3 is TGCGCCAGCAGGGGCGGGGCGGGAGGCAACAATGAGCAGTTCTTC.

This chain uses TRBV11-2 with TRBJ2-7, with 9 bases that match TRBD1. The CDR3 is made up of 16 amino acids. Germline CDR1 is SGHAT and CDR2 is FQNNGV. V was clipped by 1 base and J by 1 base; unmatched bases: 5. Here the CDR3 reads CASSLAGGQGSYEQYF. The CDR3 region has the DNA TGTGCCAGCAGCTTAGCAGGAGGACAGGGGTCCTACGAGCAGTACTTC. Supplemented by reference TRBV11-2 and TRBJ2-7, the full variable domain reads EAGVAQSPRYKIIEKRQSVAFWCNPISGHATLYWYQQILGQGPKLLIQFQNNGVVDDSQLPKDRFSAERLKGVDSTLKIQPAKLEDSAVYLCASSLAGGQGSYEQYFGPGTRLTVT.

This clone has just one count. The chain combines TRBV30 with TRBJ2-7, with unresolved D. The CDR3 covers 11 residues. Germline-derived CDR1 and CDR2 are GTSNPN and SVGIG (reference sequence). V gave up 2 bases and J gave up 6 bases, with 8 bases separating them. The CDR3 is CAWSMLSEQYF. The CDR3 region has the DNA TGTGCCTGGAGTATGCTGAGCGAGCAGTACTTC.

This clone was counted between two and nine times. The chain recombines TRBV19 with TRBJ2-4; D could derive from TRBD1 or TRBD2 (6 bases each). CDR1 and CDR2 (germline): LNHDA, SQIVND (reference sequence). V lost 0 bases to trimming and J lost 0 bases, with 15 bases between them. The CDR3 is 18 amino acids. The CDR3 region is CASSIDEGGSLAKNIQYF. Written as DNA, the CDR3 is TGTGCCAGTAGTATAGATGAAGGGGGGTCACTAGCCAAAAACATTCAGTACTTC.

The V and J genes are TRBV15 and TRBJ2-7; perhaps TRBD1 as D (6 bases). Germline assignment: CDR1 LNHNV and CDR2 YYDKDF (reference sequence). CDR3 length: 19 residues. Trimming stripped 2 bases from V and 5 bases from J, with 28 bases between. The CDR3 region is CATSRNPQVTRGKDDEQYF. The CDR3 DNA reads as TGTGCCACCAGCAGAAATCCACAGGTGACCAGGGGTAAGGACGACGAGCAGTACTTC.

The J gene is TRBJ2-3, the V gene TRBV7-2; D call uncertain. V lost 5 bases to trimming and J lost 3 bases, with 15 bases between them. This CDR3 has 15 residues. Germline V gene lookup returns CDR1 SGHTA and CDR2 FQGNSA. CDR3 bases: TGTGCCAGCAGCCCTAGGATCTATGGGACAGATACGCAGTATTTT. It yields the protein CASSPRIYGTDTQYF.

This clone was seen at least ten times. The chain employs TRBV11-2 and TRBJ1-1; D is unresolved. Germline V CDR1 and CDR2: SGHAT, FQNNGV. The CDR3 is 14 amino acids. V dropped 5 bases and J dropped 1 base, with 11 bases sitting between them. DNA for the CDR3: TGTGCCAGCAGCCCTACGGCAGGGAACACTGAAGCTTTCTTT. Its protein product is CASSPTAGNTEAFF.

This clone has only a few counts. The chain joins TRBV28 to TRBJ1-1, with D perhaps matching TRBD1 (6 bases). CDR3 length: 14 residues. The V and J ends lost 5 bases and 5 bases respectively, with 15 bases between them. From germline, CDR1 is MDHEN and CDR2 SYDVKM. The CDR3 region is CASSNTRQATEAFF. CDR3 nucleotides: TGTGCCAGCAGTAATACCCGACAGGCGACTGAAGCTTTCTTT. Complete variable domain (other parts from reference TRBV28 and TRBJ1-1): DVKVTQSSRYLVKRTGEKVFLECVQDMDHENMFWYRQDPGLGLRLIYFSYDVKMKEKGDIPEGYSVSREKKERFSLILESASTNQTSMYLCASSNTRQATEAFFGQGTRLTVV.

This clone occurred a few times. J is TRBJ2-7 and V is TRBV6-5, with TRBD1 identical over 8 bases. Germline assignment: CDR1 MNHEY and CDR2 SVGAGI. CDR3 length equals 15 residues. V gave up 6 bases and J gave up 4 bases; unmatched junction bases: 11. CDR3 DNA: TGTGCCAGCAGATCTCAGCCGGGACAGGTGTACGAGCAGTACTTC. It encodes CASRSQPGQVYEQYF.

The chain couples TRBV4-3 to TRBJ1-6; the D is unclear. The V end was cut by 3 bases, the J end by 5 bases, with 17 bases between. Looked up from germline, CDR1 is LGHNA and CDR2 is YSLEER. This CDR3 is built from 17 residues. CDR3 sequence reads: CASSHQYYTENNSPLHF. The CDR3 DNA follows: TGCGCCAGCAGCCATCAATACTATACAGAGAATAATTCACCCCTCCACTTT.

In regard to this clone: Mismatch with germline at one junction end may stem from a read error. The rearrangement joins TRBV10-3 to TRBJ2-3, with D maybe TRBD1 (6 bases). Germline V CDR1 and CDR2: ENHRY, SYGVKD. The CDR3 extends over 15 amino acids. CDR3 protein: CAISDSGHPTDTQYF. The CDR3 DNA follows: TGTGCCATTAGTGACTCGGGACACCCGACAGATACGCAGTATTTT.

The chain links TRBV7-9 to TRBJ2-7, with D possibly TRBD1 on 5 matching bases. CDR3 length: 13 residues. Deletions cut 0 bases from V and 3 bases from J, with 6 bases between. From germline, CDR1 is SEHNR and CDR2 FQNEAQ (reference sequence). The CDR3 nucleotides read TGTGCCAGCAGCTTAGCGCAGGGCTACGAGCAGTACTTC. It translates to CASSLAQGYEQYF.

V usage is TRBV9 and J usage is TRBJ1-2; 8 bases are a match to TRBD1. After removal of 7 bases from V and 1 base from J, the junction contained 9 bases not matched to a gene. CDR1 and CDR2 from the germline V gene are SGDLS and YYNGEE. CDR3 length: 15 amino acids. This chain's CDR3 is CASGPRTGLNYGYTF. The CDR3 coding sequence is TGTGCCAGCGGCCCCCGGACAGGGCTTAACTATGGCTACACCTTC.